This T cell receptor (beta chain) was sequenced in a study of blood T cell repertoires in COVID-19. Turning to the study itself: COVID-19 samples collected from the United States, Italy and Spain covered acute and convalescent phases. Sample material is recorded as cDNA or gDNA derived from T cells, B-cell-depleted T cells, or PBMCs.

In the original processing: Researchers report that nucleated cell counts were estimated from reference gene primer amplification. Assay: immunoSEQ multiplex PCR; the TCRdb copy retains only in-frame clones and omits some. The V and J calls and clone size come from that table; D and trimming were worked out from the DNA. The repertoire holds about 89,000 clones, over 75% seen once, with around 10% in the top ten. Germline assignment: CDR1 MNHEY and CDR2 SVGEGT. CDR3 length: 15 amino acids. The ends lost 5 bases at V and 3 bases at J; junction bases unmatched: 3. This clone has a single count. The source is a woman of 80 years or more with acute or convalescent COVID-19. The chain couples TRBV6-2 or TRBV6-3 to TRBJ2-3; TRBD2 aligns across 12 bases. Sequencing was done on a sample of peripheral blood. The CDR3 region is CASSLLAGGTDTQYF. The CDR3 bases are TGTGCCAGCAGTCTACTAGCGGGGGGAACAGATACGCAGTATTTT.